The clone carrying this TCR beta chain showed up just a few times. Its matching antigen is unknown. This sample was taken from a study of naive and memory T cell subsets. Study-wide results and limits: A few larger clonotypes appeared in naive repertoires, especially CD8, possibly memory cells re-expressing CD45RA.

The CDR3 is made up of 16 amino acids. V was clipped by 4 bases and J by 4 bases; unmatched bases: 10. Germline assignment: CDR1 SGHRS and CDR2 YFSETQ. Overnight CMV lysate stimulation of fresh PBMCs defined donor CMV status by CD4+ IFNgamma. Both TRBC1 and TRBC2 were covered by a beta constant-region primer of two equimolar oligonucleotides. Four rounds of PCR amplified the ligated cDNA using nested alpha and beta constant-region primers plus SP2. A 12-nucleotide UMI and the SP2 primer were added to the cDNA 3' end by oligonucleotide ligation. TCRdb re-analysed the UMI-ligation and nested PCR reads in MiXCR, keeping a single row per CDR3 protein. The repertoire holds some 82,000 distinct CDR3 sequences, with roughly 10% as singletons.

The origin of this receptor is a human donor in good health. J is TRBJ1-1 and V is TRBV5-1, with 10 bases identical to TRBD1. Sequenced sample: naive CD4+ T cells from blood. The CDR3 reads CASSMRQGARSTEAFF. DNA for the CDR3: TGCGCCAGCAGCATGCGACAGGGGGCGCGGAGCACTGAAGCTTTCTTT.